The TCR beta chain described here comes from a study of blood T cell repertoires in COVID-19. V dropped 5 bases and J dropped 9; count of bases not matched to a gene: 5. The CDR3 length is 13 residues. The protocol was immunoSEQ multiplex PCR, while the TCRdb copy is restricted to in-frame clones and leaves out a portion. This table has 300,000 to 500,000 clones, roughly 90% appearing once. The chain combines TRBV12-3 or TRBV12-4 with TRBJ2-1; 9 bases line up with TRBD2. The receptor was derived from a woman in her 30s with acute COVID-19. Sequenced: PBMCs or T cells enriched from blood (not recorded which). CDR3 bases: TGTGCCAGCAGTCCTGGAGCGGGGGGTGAGCAGTTCTTC. Translated: CASSPGAGGEQFF.